This TCR beta chain was documented in a study of blood T cell repertoires in COVID-19. Study-wide context: PBMCs, B-cell-depleted T cells, or T cells were the source of the cDNA or gDNA that made up the material.

How the authors handled the data: Amplification from reference gene primers served as the basis for estimated nucleated cell counts. Profiled with immunoSEQ multiplex PCR; TCRdb holds only in-frame clones, not every one. The DNA gave D and trimming, while V, J and clone size come from that table. The profile shows 150,000 to 200,000 clones, 85% of them singletons. This clone has a handful of counts. CDR3 length: 18 residues. From germline, CDR1 is SEHNR and CDR2 FQNEAQ (reference sequence). V lost 7 bases to trimming and J lost 4 bases, with 26 bases between them. The rearrangement links TRBV7-9 to TRBJ2-1; tentatively, D is TRBD2 (6 bases). This sequence originates from a human donor with acute or convalescent COVID-19. The donor label of this sample is uncertain. Sequencing was carried out using peripheral blood. CDR3 residues: CASTSNRFRRGFYNEQFF. The CDR3 nucleotides are TGTGCCAGCACCTCGAATCGGTTTCGCCGGGGGTTTTACAATGAGCAGTTCTTC.